This passage covers 8 T cell receptor beta chains from one sample sequenced in a study of type 1 and type 2 diabetes patients. PCR was run on genomic DNA. The TCR beta CDR3 region was amplified using 30 forward and 13 reverse primers. TCRdb re-derived calls from the multiplex PCR reads in MiXCR, one entry per CDR3 protein. The data contain fewer than 350,000 distinct CDR3 sequences, 47% of them seen just once; the ten biggest clones take up about an eighth. The specimen sequenced was peripheral blood mononuclear cells (PBMCs). The receptors were sampled from a man between 18 and 35 years old with type 2 diabetes.

V usage is TRBV7-9 and J usage is TRBJ2-5, with 10 bases lining up with TRBD2. V shed 6 bases, J shed 5 bases, and the junction held 3 bases outside the gene matches. Germline CDR1 and CDR2: SEHNR and FQNEAQ (reference sequence). CDR3 length: 13 residues. CDR3 in DNA: TGTGCCAGCAGTCAGCGGGAGGGGGAGACCCAGTACTTC. Its protein is CASSQREGETQYF.

This clonotype is a singleton in its sample. This chain uses TRBV28 with TRBJ1-1; 7 bases map to TRBD1. The V gene end was trimmed by 5 bases and the J gene end by 4 bases; junction bases not matched to a gene: 7. The CDR3 is 14 residues long. Germline CDR1 MDHEN, CDR2 SYDVKM. The CDR3 spells CASSPQGEGTEAFF. The DNA of the CDR3 is TGTGCCAGCAGTCCGCAGGGGGAGGGCACTGAAGCTTTCTTT.

The chain links TRBV19 to TRBJ1-5; TRBD1 matches 7 bases. Germline loops: CDR1 LNHDA, CDR2 SQIVND (reference sequence). The CDR3 runs to 13 residues. V was clipped by 0 bases and J by 12 bases; unmatched bases: 5. The CDR3 protein is CASSIEGQRSQHF. CDR3 sequence (DNA): TGTGCCAGTAGTATAGAGGGACAGCGCAGCCAGCATTTT.

This rearrangement joins TRBV7-6 to TRBJ1-6; 7 bases fit TRBD1. Germline trimming cut 1 base from V and 5 bases from J; bases unmatched to any gene: 5. The CDR3 covers 16 residues. The V gene's germline CDR1 is SGHVS and CDR2 FNYEAQ. The CDR3 loop reads CASSLGGGQHNSPLHF. In DNA, the CDR3 is TGTGCCAGCAGCTTAGGGGGGGGACAGCATAATTCACCCCTCCACTTT. Full variable domain (missing parts from reference TRBV7-6 and TRBJ1-6): GAGVSQSPRYKVTKRGQDVALRCDPISGHVSLYWYRQALGQGPEFLTYFNYEAQQDKSGLPNDRFSAERPEGSISTLTIQRTEQRDSAMYRCASSLGGGQHNSPLHFGNGTRLTVT.

This clonotype was observed a handful of times. CDR3 coding DNA: TGTGCCAGTAGTACAGGACAAAATCTTGAAGCTTTCTTT. The encoded protein is CASSTGQNLEAFF. The chain uses TRBV19 and TRBJ1-1; a possible D gene is TRBD1 (5 bases). The germline gives CDR1 LNHDA, CDR2 SQIVND (reference sequence). The CDR3 length is 13 residues. Deletions cut 4 bases from V and 7 bases from J, with 13 bases between.

V and J are TRBV20-1 and TRBJ2-7; 15 bases fit TRBD2. Per germline, CDR1 DFQATT and CDR2 SNEGSKA (reference sequence). The length of the CDR3 is 15 residues. V shed 7 bases, J shed 7 bases, and the junction held 11 bases outside the gene matches. The CDR3: CSVPKSGLAGGEQYF. CDR3 bases: TGCAGTGTCCCAAAATCCGGACTAGCGGGAGGGGAGCAGTACTTC.

This clonotype has more than one count but fewer than ten. The chain joins TRBV7-2 to TRBJ1-2; 7 nucleotides align to TRBD1. This CDR3 region has 13 residues. Germline CDR1 and CDR2: SGHTA and FQGNSA. After removal of 5 bases from V and 5 bases from J, the junction contained 5 bases not matched to a gene. The CDR3 protein is CASSKDRSYGYTF. For the CDR3, the DNA is TGTGCCAGCAGCAAGGACAGGAGTTATGGCTACACCTTC.

The chain links TRBV14 to TRBJ2-3; tentatively, D is TRBD1 (5 bases). Germline-derived CDR1 and CDR2 are SGHDN and FVKESK. V lost 2 bases and J 8 bases, leaving 17 bases between the germline ends. CDR3 length: 15 amino acids. This chain's CDR3 is CASSQWGLGLSTQYF. The CDR3 nucleotides read TGTGCCAGCAGCCAATGGGGTCTGGGGCTAAGTACGCAGTATTTT.